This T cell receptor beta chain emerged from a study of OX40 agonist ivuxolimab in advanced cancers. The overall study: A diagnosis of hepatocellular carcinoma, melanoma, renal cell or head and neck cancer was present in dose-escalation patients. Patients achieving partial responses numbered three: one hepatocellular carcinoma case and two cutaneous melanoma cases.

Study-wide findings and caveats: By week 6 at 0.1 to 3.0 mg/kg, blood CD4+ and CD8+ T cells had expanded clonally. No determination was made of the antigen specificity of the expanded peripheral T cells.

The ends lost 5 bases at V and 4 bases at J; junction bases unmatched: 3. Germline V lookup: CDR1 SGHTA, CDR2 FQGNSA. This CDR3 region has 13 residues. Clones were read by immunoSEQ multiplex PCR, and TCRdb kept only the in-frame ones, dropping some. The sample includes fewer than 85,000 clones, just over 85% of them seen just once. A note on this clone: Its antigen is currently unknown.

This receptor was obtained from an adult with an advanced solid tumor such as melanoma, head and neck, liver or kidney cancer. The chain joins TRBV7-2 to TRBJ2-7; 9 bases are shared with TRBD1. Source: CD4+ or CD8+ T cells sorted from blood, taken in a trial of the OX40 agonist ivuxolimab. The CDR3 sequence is CASSRDREYEQYF. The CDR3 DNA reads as TGTGCCAGCAGCCGGGACAGGGAGTACGAGCAGTACTTC.